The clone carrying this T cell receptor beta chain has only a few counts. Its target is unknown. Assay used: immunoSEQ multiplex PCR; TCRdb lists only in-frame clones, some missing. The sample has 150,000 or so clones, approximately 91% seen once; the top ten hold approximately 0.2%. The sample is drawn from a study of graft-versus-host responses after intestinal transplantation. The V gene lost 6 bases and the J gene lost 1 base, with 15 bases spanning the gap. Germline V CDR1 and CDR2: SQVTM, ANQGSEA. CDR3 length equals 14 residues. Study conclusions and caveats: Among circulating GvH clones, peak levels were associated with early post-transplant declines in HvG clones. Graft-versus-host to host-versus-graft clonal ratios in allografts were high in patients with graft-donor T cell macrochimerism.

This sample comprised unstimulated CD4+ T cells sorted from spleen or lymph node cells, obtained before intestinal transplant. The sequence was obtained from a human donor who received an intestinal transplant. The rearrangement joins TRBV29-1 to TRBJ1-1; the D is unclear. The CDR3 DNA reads TGCAGCGTCCACCCTCATCTTACGAACACTGAAGCTTTCTTT. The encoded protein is CSVHPHLTNTEAFF. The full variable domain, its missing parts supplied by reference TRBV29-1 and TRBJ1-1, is SAVISQKPSRDICQRGTSLTIQCQVDSQVTMMFWYRQQPGQSLTLIATANQGSEATYESGFVIDKFPISRPNLTFSTLTVSNMSPEDSSIYLCSVHPHLTNTEAFFGQGTRLTVV.